These 4 T cell receptor beta chains were sequenced from one sample in a study of regulatory T cells in long-lasting Graves disease. Time point of the sample: persistent/refractory GD, antithyroid drugs over 5 years with positive TRAb. With RNA extracted from PBMCs as input, the TCR library was made. Through Arm-PCR of CDR3 regions and iRepertoire HTBI primers, TCR beta libraries were built. MiXCR was run by TCRdb on the multiplex PCR reads, yielding one entry per CDR3 protein. The table records approximately 360,000 distinct CDR3 sequences, less than 30% of them present only once. The starting material was peripheral blood mononuclear cells (PBMCs), obtained when the disease was refractory, from a patient treated with antithyroid drugs. These receptors originate from a woman aged 35 to 49 with Graves disease.

This sequence joins TRBV20-1 and TRBJ1-6; 10 nucleotides match TRBD1. CDR3 size: 15 residues. Germline trimming cut 6 bases from V and 3 bases from J; bases unmatched to any gene: 5. Germline-derived CDR1 and CDR2 are DFQATT and SNEGSKA (reference sequence). CDR3 residues: CSATGTGVYNSPLHF. The DNA of the CDR3 is TGCAGTGCAACCGGGACAGGGGTCTATAATTCACCCCTCCACTTT.

On this clonotype: Here the CDR3 omits its conserved ending phenylalanine or tryptophan, so a read error is the likely source. This chain links TRBV12-3 or TRBV12-4 with TRBJ2-2; D ambiguous. The CDR3 totals 14 residues. Trimming cost V 7 bases and J 1 base, with 10 bases left between them. The CDR3 is CASNVGKNTGELFL. CDR3 coding DNA: TGTGCCAGCAACGTAGGGAAGAACACCGGGGAGCTGTTTTTA.

This clonotype was counted only a few times. The V gene is TRBV19, the J gene TRBJ1-5, with D maybe TRBD1 (6 bases). Per germline, CDR1 LNHDA and CDR2 SQIVND (reference sequence). The CDR3 has 15 residues. V was cut by 3 bases and J by 4 bases, with 13 bases left in between. CDR3 sequence reads: CASSIGQTSNQPQHF. The CDR3 nucleotides are TGTGCCAGTAGTATTGGACAGACAAGTAATCAGCCCCAGCATTTT. The full variable domain, rest sourced from reference TRBV19 and TRBJ1-5, is DGGITQSPKYLFRKEGQNVTLSCEQNLNHDAMYWYRQDPGQGLRLIYYSQIVNDFQKGDIAEGYSVSREKKESFPLTVTSAQKNPTAFYLCASSIGQTSNQPQHFGDGTRLSIL.

This clonotype came up many times. The V and J genes are TRBV29-1 and TRBJ2-4, with D possibly matching TRBD2 (6 bases). The CDR3 spans 12 residues. Trimming took off 5 bases at V and 12 bases at J, with 17 bases between the two ends. The germline V gene has CDR1 SQVTM and CDR2 ANQGSEA. DNA for the CDR3: TGCAGCGTTTCTAGTGGAGGGGAGAGTCAGTACTTC. Translating it yields CSVSSGGESQYF.